This T cell receptor beta chain was documented in a study of shared clonotypes between healthy human individuals. With 0 bases removed from V and 5 bases from J, the gap between germline ends came to 8 bases. The CDR3 covers 13 residues. Germline CDR1 and CDR2: SGHRS and YFSETQ. This clone was observed a single time. The data were produced by immunoSEQ multiplex PCR, yet TCRdb's version contains in-frame clones alone and is incomplete. The data show some 2.1 million clones, roughly 96% seen once. The chain links TRBV5-1 to TRBJ1-1; possibly TRBD1 for D (5 bases). The receptor was isolated from a man aged 18 to 29 in good health. Sequencing was performed on naive CD4+ T cells sorted from blood. Subset of the sample: CD45RA+ positively selected. CDR3 sequence reads: CASSLEGRTEAFF. CDR3 coding DNA: TGCGCCAGCAGCTTGGAGGGGAGGACTGAAGCTTTCTTT. Full variable domain (outside the CDR3, taken from reference TRBV5-1 and TRBJ1-1): KAGVTQTPRYLIKTRGQQVTLSCSPISGHRSVSWYQQTPGQGLQFLFEYFSETQRNKGNFPGRFSGRQFSNSRSEMNVSTLELGDSALYLCASSLEGRTEAFFGQGTRLTVV.